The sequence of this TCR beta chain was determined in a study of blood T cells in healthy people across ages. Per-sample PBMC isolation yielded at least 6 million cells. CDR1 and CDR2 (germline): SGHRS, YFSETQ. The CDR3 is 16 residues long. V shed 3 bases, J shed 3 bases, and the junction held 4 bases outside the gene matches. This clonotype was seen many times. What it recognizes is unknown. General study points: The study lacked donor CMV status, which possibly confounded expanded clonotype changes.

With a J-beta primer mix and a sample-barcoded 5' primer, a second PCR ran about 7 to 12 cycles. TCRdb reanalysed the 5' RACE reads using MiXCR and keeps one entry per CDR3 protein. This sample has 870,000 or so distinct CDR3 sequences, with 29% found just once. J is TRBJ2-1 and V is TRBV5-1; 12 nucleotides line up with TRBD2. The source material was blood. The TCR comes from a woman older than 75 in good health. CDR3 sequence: CASSYLAGGHYNEQFF. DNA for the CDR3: TGCGCCAGCAGCTACCTAGCGGGGGGGCACTACAATGAGCAGTTCTTC. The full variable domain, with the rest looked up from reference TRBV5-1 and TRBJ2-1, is KAGVTQTPRYLIKTRGQQVTLSCSPISGHRSVSWYQQTPGQGLQFLFEYFSETQRNKGNFPGRFSGRQFSNSRSEMNVSTLELGDSALYLCASSYLAGGHYNEQFFGPGTRLTVL.